This TCR beta chain was sequenced during a study of blood T cell repertoires in COVID-19. Germline lookup yields CDR1 SGHRS and CDR2 YFSETQ. The CDR3 is 14 residues long. V was cut by 0 bases and J by 6 bases, with 12 bases left in between. Sequencing used immunoSEQ multiplex PCR; TCRdb keeps in-frame clones, though not all of them. In the table there are about 140,000 clones, around 90% of which are singletons. This TCR derives from a human donor in a cohort sampled during active COVID-19. The chain recombines TRBV5-1 with TRBJ1-2; D is possibly TRBD1 (5 bases). The sample taken for sequencing was peripheral blood. CDR3 in DNA: TGCGCCAGCAGCTTGGCCGGGGGAGGAAATGGCTACACCTTC. It encodes CASSLAGGGNGYTF. Variable domain in full (rest from reference TRBV5-1 and TRBJ1-2): KAGVTQTPRYLIKTRGQQVTLSCSPISGHRSVSWYQQTPGQGLQFLFEYFSETQRNKGNFPGRFSGRQFSNSRSEMNVSTLELGDSALYLCASSLAGGGNGYTFGSGTRLTVV.